The TCR beta chain described here comes from a study of identical twins. Study-level points and caveats: Interpretation of the results relied on cross-sectional statistical analysis and not on following the same donors. The models systematically underestimated how much out-of-frame TCR alpha was shared in monozygotic twins.

This clonotype was found many times. No antigen is known for it. A universal primer site arose from template switching, and cDNA bore unique molecular identifiers. TCRdb redid the calling of the 5' RACE reads with MiXCR, one entry per CDR3 protein. The sample lists 700,000 or so distinct CDR3 sequences, 8.5% to 9% occurring once. The sample was also reused in another study, on yellow fever vaccine responses in identical twins.

The sequence came from a woman between 18 and 30 years old in good health. The specimen sequenced was PBMCs.

The DNA of the CDR3 is TGTGCCAGCAGCCCTGGGACTAGCGGGGGGCCCCCAGATACGCAGTATTTT. Residues: CASSPGTSGGPPDTQYF. V gene TRBV12-3 or TRBV12-4 combines with J gene TRBJ2-3; 15 bases are a match to TRBD2. With V trimmed by 6 bases and J by 4 bases, 8 bases remained unmatched. This CDR3 comprises 17 residues.